This T cell receptor beta chain originates from a study of blood T cells in healthy people across ages. Study results and limitations: Unsorted PBMCs prevented conclusive naive versus antigen-experienced comparison. Age brought a roughly linear fall in TCR beta diversity measured per million T cells.

Alongside a J-beta primer mix, a sample-barcoded 5' primer served in a second PCR lasting about 7 to 11 cycles. TCRdb re-called the 5' RACE reads with MiXCR, one entry per CDR3 protein. The top ten clones hold about a quarter of a sample with about 900,000 distinct CDR3 sequences, approximately 59% of them seen once. This clonotype was seen a handful of times. Its target is not known. Individuals who donated were healthy Caucasians from Russia aged about 6 to 100. The sequenced sample consisted of blood. The receptor's source is a man aged 25-45 years in good health.

The CDR3 sequence is CASSKRGHGSYEQYF. In nucleotides, the CDR3 is TGTGCCAGCAGCAAAAGAGGACATGGATCCTACGAGCAGTACTTC. The J gene is TRBJ2-7, the V gene TRBV21-1; the listed D gene, TRBD1, was not tested against the DNA. TRBV21-1 is flagged as a pseudogene. CDR3 length: 15 residues.